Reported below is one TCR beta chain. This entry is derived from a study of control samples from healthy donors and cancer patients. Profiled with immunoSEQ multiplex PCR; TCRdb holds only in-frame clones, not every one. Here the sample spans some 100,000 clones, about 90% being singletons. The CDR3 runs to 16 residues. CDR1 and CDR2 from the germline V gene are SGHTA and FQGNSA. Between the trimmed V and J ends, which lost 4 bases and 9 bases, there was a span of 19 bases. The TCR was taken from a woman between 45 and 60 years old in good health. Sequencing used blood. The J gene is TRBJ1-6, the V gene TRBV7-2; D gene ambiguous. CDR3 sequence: CASSSPWAIGSSPLHF. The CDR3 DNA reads TGTGCCAGCAGCTCCCCTTGGGCCATCGGTAGTTCACCCCTCCACTTT.